What follows are 19 T cell receptor beta chains derived from one specimen sequenced in a study of T-cell reconstitution after alpha-beta-depleted transplantation in children. The library targeted TCRbeta and was prepared with unique molecular identifiers. TCRdb called the PCR reads again in MiXCR, with one record for every CDR3 protein. The profile covers about 70,000 distinct CDR3 sequences, with roughly a tenth appearing a single time and 13% taken by the ten largest. The input for sequencing was PBMCs, taken before TCRalphabeta/CD19-depleted stem cell transplant. The receptors derive from a boy aged 5-17 years with acute myeloid leukemia, due to receive a stem cell transplant.

This clonotype appeared many times. This sequence joins TRBV7-9 and TRBJ1-2; 8 nucleotides match TRBD1. Germline loops: CDR1 SEHNR, CDR2 FQNEAQ (reference sequence). The trim removed 4 bases at V and 2 bases at J, leaving 12 bases unmatched. The CDR3 extends over 17 amino acids. DNA for the CDR3: TGTGCCAGCAGCTGGCCTCGGCCGGGACAGGTGAACTATGGCTACACCTTC. It translates to CASSWPRPGQVNYGYTF.

This clonotype was picked up many times. The V gene is TRBV4-1, the J gene TRBJ2-5; possibly TRBD1 or TRBD2 for D (5 bases each). V shed 2 bases and J shed 2 bases, with 9 bases lying between them. Germline CDR1 is MGHRA and CDR2 is YSYEKL. The CDR3 totals 14 residues. In DNA form, the CDR3 reads TGCGCCAGCAGCCAATGGGACCAACAAGAGACCCAGTACTTC. Translation gives CASSQWDQQETQYF.

At least ten counts were recorded for this clonotype. The chain is built from TRBV20-1 and TRBJ2-3; 8 bases are shared with TRBD2. The CDR3 loop spans 12 amino acids. Germline V lookup: CDR1 DFQATT, CDR2 SNEGSKA (reference sequence). J lost 2 bases, V lost 6 bases, and 1 base had no gene match. The CDR3 DNA follows: TGCAGTGCCGGGGGGGACACAGATACGCAGTATTTT. It encodes CSAGGDTDTQYF.

Many counts were recorded for this clonotype. This chain uses TRBV5-1 with TRBJ2-5; 11 bases are shared with TRBD2. Per the germline V gene, CDR1 is SGHRS and CDR2 is YFSETQ. The trim removed 4 bases at V and 5 bases at J, leaving 10 bases unmatched. CDR3 size: 16 residues. The CDR3, as DNA: TGCGCCAGCAGCCCCCGTGCTAGCGGGGGGCAGGAGACCCAGTACTTC. This encodes CASSPRASGGQETQYF.

This clonotype was observed at least ten times. The chain carries TRBV6-5 and TRBJ2-7; D is undetermined. V dropped 2 bases and J dropped 0 bases, with 8 bases sitting between them. This CDR3 has 14 residues. The germline V gene encodes CDR1 MNHEY and CDR2 SVGAGI. The CDR3 nucleotides are TGTGCCAGCAGTTACGGACCGATCTCCTACGAGCAGTACTTC. Protein: CASSYGPISYEQYF.

At least ten counts were recorded for this clonotype. The rearrangement joins TRBV29-1 to TRBJ1-1; no clear D. The V gene lost 4 bases and the J gene lost 0 bases, with 6 bases spanning the gap. The germline gives CDR1 SQVTM, CDR2 ANQGSEA. The CDR3 totals 12 residues. CDR3 DNA sequence: TGCAGCGTTGCCTATGTGAACACTGAAGCTTTCTTT. As protein: CSVAYVNTEAFF.

This clonotype has a count of ten or more. This chain joins TRBV4-2 and TRBJ2-1; TRBD1 agrees at 10 bases. Trimming at V came to 4 bases and at J to 8 bases, leaving 11 bases not matched to a gene. CDR3 length: 16 amino acids. The germline V gene has CDR1 LGHNA and CDR2 YNFKEQ. The DNA for the CDR3 is TGTGCCAGCAGCCGTCTCCGGGACAGGGGATCGTATGAGCAGTTCTTC. It specifies CASSRLRDRGSYEQFF.

In this sample, this clonotype turned up a few times. V is TRBV20-1 and J is TRBJ2-3; unclear D gene. This CDR3 contains 13 residues. Trimming cost V 3 bases and J 7 bases, with 14 bases left between them. The germline gives CDR1 DFQATT, CDR2 SNEGSKA (reference sequence). CDR3 in DNA: TGCAGTGCTAGGCCAGGAAAGCAGAATACGCAGTATTTT. This sequence encodes CSARPGKQNTQYF.

At least ten counts were recorded for this clonotype. The CDR3: CASSVSRVSSYNEQFF. CDR3 coding DNA: TGTGCCAGCAGCGTCAGCAGAGTTAGCTCCTACAATGAGCAGTTCTTC. V is TRBV7-9 and J is TRBJ2-1, with D unclear. CDR1 is SEHNR, CDR2 FQNEAQ, per germline (reference sequence). This CDR3 comprises 16 residues. V was cut by 5 bases and J by 0 bases, with 14 bases left in between.

This clonotype was counted a few times. This chain links TRBV7-8 with TRBJ2-2; 13 bases agree with TRBD2. Germline V gene data show CDR1 as SGHVS and CDR2 as FQNEAQ. The V gene end was trimmed by 5 bases and the J gene end by 6 bases; junction bases not matched to a gene: 3. This CDR3 spans 15 amino acids. CDR3 in DNA: TGTGCCAGCAGCATAACTAGCGGGGGGGCCGGGGAGCTGTTTTTT. It encodes CASSITSGGAGELFF.

This clonotype was seen repeatedly, ten times or more. The chain carries TRBV7-9 and TRBJ2-1; D unresolved. CDR1 and CDR2 from the germline V gene are SEHNR and FQNEAQ (reference sequence). Trimming stripped 5 bases from V and 7 bases from J, with 6 bases between. The CDR3 runs 11 residues. The CDR3 here is CASSPANEQFF. CDR3 DNA sequence: TGTGCCAGCAGCCCCGCGAATGAGCAGTTCTTC. Using reference TRBV7-9 and TRBJ2-1 for the parts outside the CDR3, the full variable domain is DTGVSQNPRHKITKRGQNVTFRCDPISEHNRLYWYRQTLGQGPEFLTYFQNEAQLEKSRLLSDRFSAERPKGSFSTLEIQRTEQGDSAMYLCASSPANEQFFGPGTRLTVL.

This clonotype appeared many times. This chain connects TRBV12-3 or TRBV12-4 to TRBJ2-1, with D possibly matching TRBD2 (5 bases). The CDR3 loop spans 14 amino acids. Trimming left V 4 bases short and J 3 bases short, with 10 bases between. DNA for the CDR3: TGTGCCAGCAGTTCGGACTCTAACTACAATGAGCAGTTCTTC. This gives the protein CASSSDSNYNEQFF.

The sample holds one count of this clonotype. V gene TRBV5-4 combines with J gene TRBJ1-3; the D is unclear. The length of the CDR3 is 13 residues. Trimming took 0 bases from V and 4 from J, leaving 5 bases between them. Germline assignment: CDR1 SGHNT and CDR2 YYREEE (reference sequence). As DNA, the CDR3 is TGTGCCAGCAGCTTGGCTGAGGGAAACACCATATATTTT. Protein sequence: CASSLAEGNTIYF.

Many counts were recorded for this clonotype. V gene TRBV18 combines with J gene TRBJ2-7, with D possibly matching TRBD1 (5 bases). V was pared by 3 bases and J by 3 bases, with 9 bases between. From germline, CDR1 is KGHSH and CDR2 LQKENI. The CDR3 is made up of 13 amino acids. The CDR3 region is CASSPPDSYEQYV. The CDR3 DNA is TGTGCCAGCTCACCCCCAGACAGCTACGAGCAGTACGTC.

The chain has TRBV28 and TRBJ2-1; D unresolved. Germline CDR1 and CDR2: MDHEN and SYDVKM. V was clipped by 4 bases and J by 8 bases, with 15 bases between them. There are 14 residues in the CDR3. CDR3 region: CASSSREPLYEQFF. For the CDR3, the DNA is TGTGCCAGCAGTTCTCGTGAGCCTTTATATGAGCAGTTCTTC.

This clonotype has ten or more counts. This sequence joins TRBV15 and TRBJ2-3, with D maybe TRBD2 (6 bases). The V and J ends lost 4 bases and 5 bases respectively, with 19 bases between them. CDR3 size: 16 residues. Looked up from germline, CDR1 is LNHNV and CDR2 is YYDKDF (reference sequence). The CDR3 is CATSKGLKYRGDTQYF. As DNA, the CDR3 is TGTGCCACCAGCAAGGGACTGAAATATAGGGGAGATACGCAGTATTTT.

At least ten counts were recorded for this clonotype. V gene TRBV5-1 combines with J gene TRBJ1-1, with TRBD1 as a possible D gene (6 bases). There are 14 residues in the CDR3. V was cut by 4 bases and J by 5 bases, with 15 bases left in between. CDR1 is SGHRS, CDR2 YFSETQ, per germline. The CDR3 DNA follows: TGCGCCAGCAGCCGAGGGGGGCTGGGGACTGAAGCTTTCTTT. Translating it yields CASSRGGLGTEAFF.

This clonotype was counted many times. The genes are TRBV4-3 and TRBJ2-7, with TRBD2 matching 13 bases. Germline CDR1 LGHNA, CDR2 YSLEER. CDR3 length: 16 amino acids. V shed 2 bases and J 7 bases; nucleotides not matched to a gene: 8. CDR3 DNA: TGCGCCAGCAGCCAACTACTAGCGGGAGGGCTTTCGGAGCAGTACTTC. This encodes CASSQLLAGGLSEQYF.

This clonotype appeared many times. This rearrangement joins TRBV2 to TRBJ2-1; D is ambiguous. The CDR3 spans 13 residues. Between the trimmed V and J ends, which lost 2 bases and 4 bases, there was a span of 6 bases. CDR1 is SNHLY, CDR2 FYNNEI, per germline. The CDR3 DNA sequence: TGTGCCAGCAGTGAATACAATTACAATGAGCAGTTCTTC. It translates to CASSEYNYNEQFF.